Listed below are T cell receptor beta chains from one sample, sequenced in a study of blood T cell repertoires in COVID-19. Using immunoSEQ multiplex PCR, the repertoire was profiled, and TCRdb retains in-frame clones only, with some absent. The table lists 55,000 to 90,000 clones, roughly 91% of them singletons. Sequencing used peripheral blood. All receptors derive from a human donor in a cohort sampled during active COVID-19. Each CDR3 is given with its conserved first and last residue. The D gene is left open where the match is weak. The size of a clone is reported for some rows only, either as once, few or many, or as a class for expanded clones.

once	TRBJ1-2	TRBD1	13	TRBV12-3/TRBV12-4	TGTGCCAGCAGTGTAGGACAGGTCAGAGGCTACACCTTC	CASSVGQVRGYTF
.	TRBJ2-3	TRBD1	15	TRBV7-9	TGTGCCAGCAGCCAGACAGGGGGCGGCGCAGATACGCAGTATTTT	CASSQTGGGADTQYF
.	TRBJ2-1	TRBD1	17	TRBV6-1	TGTGCCAGCAGTGAATTACCCCCGGGACAGGGGAACGATGAGCAGTTCTTC	CASSELPPGQGNDEQFF
.	TRBJ2-3	.	14	TRBV18	TGTGCCAGCTCACCACCGTCCGGCACAGATACGCAGTATTTT	CASSPPSGTDTQYF
.	TRBJ1-1	.	15	TRBV18	TGTGCCAGCTCACCACGTCATTCGGTGAACACTGAAGCTTTCTTT	CASSPRHSVNTEAFF
once	TRBJ2-7	.	14	TRBV5-6	TGTGCCAGCAGCTTGTCCAGTCCGTCCTACGAGCAGTACTTC	CASSLSSPSYEQYF
.	TRBJ2-1	.	11	TRBV5-1	TGCGCCAGTTCACAGGGCAATGAGCAGTTCTTC	CASSQGNEQFF
.	TRBJ2-3	TRBD2	17	TRBV5-8	TGTGCCAGCAGCTCCATGGGTACTAGCGTGGGCACAGATACGCAGTATTTT	CASSSMGTSVGTDTQYF
once	TRBJ1-4	.	15	TRBV6-5	TGTGCCAGCAGTTATGGCGACAGTCTTAATGAAAAACTGTTTTTT	CASSYGDSLNEKLFF
.	TRBJ2-3	TRBD2	16	TRBV27	TGTGCCAGCAGTCCGCTAGCGGGAGGGCCGGCAGATACGCAGTATTTT	CASSPLAGGPADTQYF
.	TRBJ2-5	TRBD1	14	TRBV7-9	TGTGCCAGTAAGGACAGGGGGCGCGTGGAGACCCAGTACTTC	CASKDRGRVETQYF
.	TRBJ2-1	.	16	TRBV6-4	TGTGCCAGCAGTGACTCCGTGGGTGGCGGATACAATGAGCAGTTCTTC	CASSDSVGGGYNEQFF
.	TRBJ1-4	.	13	TRBV20-1	TGCAGTGCTAGTCCCGGGATTGGGGAAAAACTGTTTTTT	CSASPGIGEKLFF
.	TRBJ2-7	TRBD1	14	TRBV28	TGTGCCAGCCGCGGACAGGGGGATGGGGGCGAGCAGTACTTC	CASRGQGDGGEQYF
.	TRBJ2-2	.	15	TRBV6-5	TGTGCCAGCAATAGCGTGGCCAGCGCAAGCGGGGAGCTGTTTTTT	CASNSVASASGELFF
few	TRBJ2-2	.	13	TRBV18	TGTGCCAGCTCACCACGAGACACCGGGGAGCTGTTTTTT	CASSPRDTGELFF
.	TRBJ2-1	TRBD2	16	TRBV18	TGTGCCAGCTCACCCCCCTTAGCGGGAGGGGTTGATGAGCAGTTCTTC	CASSPPLAGGVDEQFF
.	TRBJ2-3	TRBD2	16	TRBV7-9	TGTGCCAGCAGCATTCAACTAGCGGCTAGCACAGATACGCAGTATTTT	CASSIQLAASTDTQYF
.	TRBJ1-6	.	12	TRBV10-2	TGCGCCAGCACCGCGTCGAATTCACCCCTCCACTTT	CASTASNSPLHF
.	TRBJ1-1	TRBD1	13	TRBV5-1	TGCGCCAGCCGGGACAGGGGGCAGTCTGAAGCTTTCTTT	CASRDRGQSEAFF
.	TRBJ1-1	TRBD1	11	TRBV2	TGTGCCAGCAGGTTGACAGGGTTAGCTTTCTTT	CASRLTGLAFF
.	TRBJ2-5	TRBD2	15	TRBV5-6	TGTGCCAGCAGCTTGGTAGGACTAGGGCAAGAGACCCAGTACTTC	CASSLVGLGQETQYF
once	TRBJ1-5	.	12	TRBV19	TGTGCCAGCGCAGGTACCGCCGGGCCCCAGCATTTT	CASAGTAGPQHF
.	TRBJ2-1	.	14	TRBV6-2/TRBV6-3	TGTGCCAGCAGTCGGACGGAGGAAGGTAGTGAGCAGTTCTTC	CASSRTEEGSEQFF
.	TRBJ1-4	TRBD1	14	TRBV2	TGTGCCAGTATAACAGGGGCCTATAATGAAAAACTGTTTTTT	CASITGAYNEKLFF
.	TRBJ2-5	TRBD1	16	TRBV5-1	TGCGCCAGCAGCTTGGGAGGTGGACAGGGTCAAGAGACCCAGTACTTC	CASSLGGGQGQETQYF
.	TRBJ2-5	TRBD2	15	TRBV2	TGTGCCAGCAGGCGGGAGGTGGTGGCCCAAGAGACCCAGTACTTC	CASRREVVAQETQYF
.	TRBJ1-1	TRBD1	12	TRBV12-3/TRBV12-4	TGTGCCAGCAGTAGACAGGGTGCTGAAGCTTTCTTT	CASSRQGAEAFF
.	TRBJ2-3	TRBD2	16	TRBV6-2/TRBV6-3	TGTGCCAGCAGTTACGGCGCGGGACTAGGCACAGATACGCAGTATTTT	CASSYGAGLGTDTQYF
many	TRBJ1-4	TRBD1	14	TRBV19	TGTGCCAGTAGCCCGACAGGGGAAGCTGAAAAACTGTTTTTT	CASSPTGEAEKLFF
.	TRBJ1-2	.	16	TRBV4-2	TGTGCCAGCAGCCAAGGCCGGGACACGGGGAACTATGGCTACACCTTC	CASSQGRDTGNYGYTF
.	TRBJ1-2	.	15	TRBV12-5	TGTGCTAGTGGTTTGGCCAATACAGGTTACTATGGCTACACCTTC	CASGLANTGYYGYTF
.	TRBJ2-3	TRBD1	17	TRBV5-4	TGTGCCAGCAGCTCGCGATACAGGGGATCGGAAACAGATACGCAGTATTTT	CASSSRYRGSETDTQYF